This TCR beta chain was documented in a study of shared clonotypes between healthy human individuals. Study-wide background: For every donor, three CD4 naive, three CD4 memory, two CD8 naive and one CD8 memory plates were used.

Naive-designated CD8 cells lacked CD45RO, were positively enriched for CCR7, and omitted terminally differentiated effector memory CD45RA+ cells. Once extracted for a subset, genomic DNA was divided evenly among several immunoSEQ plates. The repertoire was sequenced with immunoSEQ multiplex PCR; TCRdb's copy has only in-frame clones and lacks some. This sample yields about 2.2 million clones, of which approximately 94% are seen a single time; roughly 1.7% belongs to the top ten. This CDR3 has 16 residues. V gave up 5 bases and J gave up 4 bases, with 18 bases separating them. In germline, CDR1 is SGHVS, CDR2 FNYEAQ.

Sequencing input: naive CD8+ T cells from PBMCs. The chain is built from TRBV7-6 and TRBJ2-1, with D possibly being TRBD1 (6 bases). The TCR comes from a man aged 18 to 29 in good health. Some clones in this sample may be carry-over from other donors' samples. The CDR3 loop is CASSQPGETIYNEQFF. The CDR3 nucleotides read TGTGCCAGCAGCCAGCCAGGGGAGACTATATACAATGAGCAGTTCTTC. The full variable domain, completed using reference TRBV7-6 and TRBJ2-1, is GAGVSQSPRYKVTKRGQDVALRCDPISGHVSLYWYRQALGQGPEFLTYFNYEAQQDKSGLPNDRFSAERPEGSISTLTIQRTEQRDSAMYRCASSQPGETIYNEQFFGPGTRLTVL.